The entry that follows covers one TCR beta chain sequence. There is no known antigen for this receptor. Nothing much larger sits one base from this clone, and base qualities are not available. Synthetic TCR analog templates were spiked into each PCR to estimate absolute template abundance from read counts. The immunoSEQ assay was used to amplify TCRbeta CDR3 regions from genomic DNA with bias-controlled V and J gene primers. Sequencing of rearranged TCRbeta segments was performed at approximately 20X coverage. In the paper's pipeline: Clustering was used to correct sequencing errors, and CDR3s were annotated against IMGT to assign V, D and J genes. Downstream analyses used only productive TCRbeta rearrangements and left out out-of-frame or stop-codon sequences. Clonality was calculated as one minus the Shannon entropy normalized by the log of the number of unique productive sequences. Fisher's exact test with Benjamini-Hochberg correction, at a threshold of adjusted p below 0.01, was used to find clones that differed between time points or between blood and tumor. Held by TCRdb, this immuneACCESS table contains in-frame sequences only and omits some clones. Under half of the omission traces to an unresolved V gene where checked; the cause of the rest is unknown. V and J calls and clone size are those listed in that table; D and trimming were worked out from the DNA. The sample has 30,000 to 40,000 clones on record, about 87% of them singletons. Jointly, the top ten make up roughly 14% of the sample.

CDR1 and CDR2, per the germline V gene, are SGHVS and FQNEAQ. V lost 4 bases and J lost 2 bases; the stretch between them is 12 bases long. Counted from cysteine to phenylalanine, this CDR3 has 15 amino acids. The CDR3 DNA has 45 bases and is translated from base 1. The sample's time point label is to be understood as: pretreatment peripheral blood. The cohort comprised 29 patients with locally advanced or metastatic urothelial carcinoma treated at Memorial Sloan Kettering on a trial protocol. Peripheral blood mononuclear cells were collected pretreatment and during treatment, at between 1 and 8 total time points per patient. The Qiagen DNeasy Blood extraction kit was used to purify genomic DNA from total PBMCs and tumor samples. PBMCs were collected pretreatment and during treatment, and were isolated and stored as previously described. The data belong to a study of PD-L1 blockade in urothelial cancer (dated 2017 in TCRdb). In the study overall: Therapy was started at some point between 2012 and 2014 for all patients, and atezolizumab 1,200 mg was administered intravenously every 3 weeks. About nine tenths of the roughly 29 patients were males with bladder-origin urothelial cancer, and about 60% of the 29 reported a prior smoking history. An ECOG performance status of 0 or 1 was recorded for the patients, and 0 to 3 prior chemotherapy regimens had been received by the patients. Blood samples were analyzed at 3 weeks after treatment start (second dose) and at 6 weeks after treatment start. Blood samples gave median yields of about 150,000 T cells and more than 80,000 unique TCRs, along with a median clonality of 0.080. The study was an exploratory multi-omic analysis of somatic, immune and clinical correlates of response to PD-L1 blockade with atezolizumab in urothelial cancer. Pretreatment tumor samples and matched peripheral blood, collected serially before and after atezolizumab treatment, underwent TCR sequencing. Durable clinical benefit was defined as progression-free survival longer than 6 months, and TCR features were also tested against progression-free and overall survival. Whole exome sequencing and RNA sequencing of pretreatment tumors were performed alongside TCR sequencing in the same patients. Durable clinical benefit was achieved by nine patients but not by the remaining 20. Just over 28 patients had pretreatment blood TCR-seq, roughly 25 had at least one posttreatment blood collection, and roughly 25 had tumor TCR-seq. What the study reported, not specific to this receptor: Among patients with durable benefit, tumor-associated TCR clones showed greater expansion in peripheral blood 3 weeks after treatment started (n ≈ 20, p = 0.022). Because of the small sample size (n ≈ 30) and the many exploratory analyses performed, the results are intended to be regarded as hypothesis-generating. A pretreatment peripheral blood TCR clonality below the median was linked to improved progression-free and overall survival.

The receptor's source is a man between 60 and 75 years old with urothelial cancer. Recombination connected TRBV7-8 to TRBJ1-5; the D gene is unclear. The sample in question was PBMCs, obtained around atezolizumab (anti-PD-L1) treatment. The CDR3 region: CASSSGEGGNQPQHF. The nucleotide sequence is TGTGCCAGCAGCTCTGGGGAGGGAGGCAATCAGCCCCAGCATTTT.